Shown below are 19 T cell receptor beta chains from a single sample sequenced in a study of regulatory T cells in long-lasting Graves disease. Arm-PCR of CDR3 regions and iRepertoire HTBI primers were the basis on which TCR beta libraries were built. Each CDR3 protein is one row after TCRdb ran MiXCR on the multiplex PCR reads. The sample lists roughly 510,000 distinct CDR3 sequences, about 16% seen once, with about 11% in the top ten. The time point is: newly diagnosed GD, antithyroid drugs for less than 3 months. PBMCs were the source of the RNA used for TCR sequencing. These data were likewise used in another study, on T cells in Graves' hyperthyroidism and ophthalmopathy.

This sample comprised peripheral blood mononuclear cells (PBMCs), obtained at new diagnosis, from a patient treated with antithyroid drugs. These receptors were taken from a man aged 18-30 years with Graves disease.

The table lists this clonotype with a few counts. The chain couples TRBV7-3 to TRBJ2-6; TRBD2 matches at 9 bases. The CDR3 contains 18 residues. Per germline, CDR1 SGHTA and CDR2 FQGTGA. V lost 5 bases to trimming and J lost 5 bases; unmatched junction nucleotides: 13. The CDR3 DNA reads as TGTGCCAGCAGCCTAGTAGCGGGAGCCTCTTTGCGGGCCAACGTCCTGACTTTC. Translating gives CASSLVAGASLRANVLTF.

This clonotype was counted between two and nine times. The chain employs TRBV5-8 and TRBJ1-2; 9 bases line up with TRBD1. Germline trimming cut 4 bases from V and 1 base from J; bases unmatched to any gene: 8. The CDR3 is made up of 16 amino acids. CDR1 and CDR2 from the germline V gene are SGHTS and YDEGEE. Written as DNA, the CDR3 is TGTGCCAGCAGCCCAGGCCGGGACAGGGTTAACTATGGCTACACCTTC. Translating it yields CASSPGRDRVNYGYTF.

This clonotype has a handful of counts. V is TRBV28 and J is TRBJ2-4, with TRBD2 matching over 7 bases. The germline V gene encodes CDR1 MDHEN and CDR2 SYDVKM. Unmatched junction bases numbered 8, after V lost 8 bases and J lost 1 base. The CDR3 sequence is 15 residues long. Written as DNA, the CDR3 is TGTGCCAGCGTCGGGGCGGGAGTGGCCAAAAACATTCAGTACTTC. It encodes CASVGAGVAKNIQYF.

At least ten counts were recorded for this clonotype. The J gene is TRBJ2-7, the V gene TRBV30, with TRBD2 identical over 7 bases. This CDR3 is built from 13 residues. The junction had 8 bases not matched to a gene; V was cut back by 6 bases and J by 3 bases. Per the germline V gene, CDR1 is GTSNPN and CDR2 is SVGIG (reference sequence). The CDR3 nucleotides are TGTGCCTGTCGGCGTCTAGCGGACTACGAGCAGTACTTC. Protein product: CACRRLADYEQYF.

This clonotype was recorded at least ten times. The chain links TRBV20-1 to TRBJ2-1; 8 bases are shared with TRBD2. V was pared by 6 bases and J by 7 bases, with 11 bases of the junction left unmatched. The CDR3 contains 14 residues. CDR1 is DFQATT and CDR2 is SNEGSKA in the germline V gene (reference sequence). CDR3 coding DNA: TGCAGTGCGCCGCAGATCCAGCGGGGGAATGAGCAGTTCTTC. Its protein product is CSAPQIQRGNEQFF.

The chain is built from TRBV5-1 and TRBJ1-2, with TRBD1 as a possible D gene (5 bases). Per germline, CDR1 SGHRS and CDR2 YFSETQ. Trimming pared 4 bases from V and 8 bases from J, leaving 18 bases between. CDR3 size: 14 residues. The CDR3 region is CASSPQGASPGYTF. DNA for the CDR3: TGCGCCAGCAGCCCCCAGGGCGCTTCCCCCGGCTACACCTTC.

V usage is TRBV19 and J usage is TRBJ1-4; weak D call: TRBD1 (6 bases). Trimming took 6 bases from V and 3 from J, leaving 11 bases between them. This CDR3 has 14 amino acids. Germline CDR1 LNHDA, CDR2 SQIVND (reference sequence). CDR3 amino acids: CASRIGTPNEKLFF. The CDR3 coding sequence is TGTGCCAGTAGGATCGGGACACCTAATGAAAAACTGTTTTTT.

The rearrangement links TRBV6-9 to TRBJ1-3; D gene unclear. Germline loops: CDR1 MNHGY, CDR2 SVAAGI. V gave up 4 bases and J gave up 2 bases, with 12 bases separating them. The length of the CDR3 is 15 residues. In nucleotides, the CDR3 is TGTGCCAGCAGTTCCCCGGGAGGTACTGGAAACACCATATATTTT. Amino acids: CASSSPGGTGNTIYF.

This clonotype turned up a few times. This chain links TRBV6-1 with TRBJ2-1; the D gene is possibly TRBD1 (6 bases). The CDR3 totals 13 residues. Trimming took off 4 bases at V and 13 bases at J, with 17 bases between the two ends. Germline V gives CDR1 MNHNS, CDR2 SASEGT. The CDR3 nucleotides are TGTGCCAGCAGTGGAACAAACAGGGTAGCTCAGTTCTTC. Residues: CASSGTNRVAQFF.

The gene calls are TRBV5-1 and TRBJ1-1; D is uncertain. This CDR3 is 14 amino acids long. CDR1 SGHRS and CDR2 YFSETQ come from the germline V gene. V lost 2 bases, J lost 3 bases, and 11 bases lay in between. CDR3 DNA sequence: TGCGCCAGCAGCTTCGGCAAACGGGACACTGAAGCTTTCTTT. It codes for CASSFGKRDTEAFF.

At least ten counts were recorded for this clonotype. V gene TRBV27 combines with J gene TRBJ2-7; 9 bases are a match to TRBD2. Germline-derived CDR1 and CDR2 are MNHEY and SMNVEV (reference sequence). The V and J ends lost 0 bases and 1 base, in that order; junction bases with no gene match: 10. The CDR3 runs 18 residues. CDR3 protein: CASSLSFPVGLASYEQYF. The CDR3 DNA follows: TGTGCCAGCAGTTTATCTTTCCCTGTAGGACTAGCGTCCTACGAGCAGTACTTC.

Notes on this clonotype: A much larger clone lies a single base off, so this may be a read error. The chain uses TRBV3-1 and TRBJ2-1, with D unresolved. V lost 1 base to trimming and J lost 10 bases, with 11 bases between them. Germline CDR1 is LGHDT and CDR2 is YNNKEL (reference sequence). This CDR3 has 13 residues. The CDR3: CASSQGGAYEQFF. The DNA for the CDR3 is TGTGCCAGCAGCCAAGGCGGAGCCTACGAGCAGTTCTTC.

The J gene is TRBJ2-1, the V gene TRBV13, with 11 positions matching TRBD2. The CDR3 is 17 residues long. Trimming took 5 bases from V and 4 from J; bases not matched to a gene: 10. Germline-derived CDR1 and CDR2 are PRHDT and FYEKMQ (reference sequence). The CDR3 protein is CASSLPPTSGIYNEQFF. The CDR3 region has the DNA TGTGCCAGCAGCCTTCCCCCGACTAGCGGGATTTACAATGAGCAGTTCTTC.

The table lists this clonotype with many counts. The rearrangement links TRBV6-1 to TRBJ2-5; a possible D gene is TRBD2 (5 bases). CDR1 and CDR2 from the germline V gene are MNHNS and SASEGT. The CDR3 length is 15 residues. Deletions cut 2 bases from V and 4 bases from J, with 14 bases between. In DNA form, the CDR3 reads TGTGCCAGCAGTGAATCGAGAGGACTGGGAGAGACCCAGTACTTC. Protein: CASSESRGLGETQYF.

This clonotype showed up just once. The chain links TRBV28 to TRBJ2-1, with 9 positions matching TRBD2. With 5 bases clipped from V and 2 bases from J, the junction kept 7 bases outside the gene matches. The CDR3 sequence is 16 residues long. Germline V gene lookup returns CDR1 MDHEN and CDR2 SYDVKM. The CDR3 is CASSGELAGPYNEQFF. The DNA of the CDR3 is TGTGCCAGCAGTGGGGAACTAGCGGGTCCCTACAATGAGCAGTTCTTC.

This clonotype was counted a few times. V gene TRBV30 combines with J gene TRBJ2-7, with 7 nucleotides matching TRBD2. The CDR3 has 15 amino acids. Trimming at V came to 0 bases and at J to 0 bases, leaving 5 bases not matched to a gene. The germline V gene encodes CDR1 GTSNPN and CDR2 SVGIG (reference sequence). The CDR3: CAWSVGGSLSYEQYF. CDR3 nucleotides: TGTGCCTGGAGTGTAGGCGGGAGCCTCTCCTACGAGCAGTACTTC. The entire variable domain, with the rest obtained from reference TRBV30 and TRBJ2-7, is as follows: SQTIHQWPATLVQPVGSPLSLECTVEGTSNPNLYWYRQAAGRGLQLLFYSVGIGQISSEVPQNLSASRPQDRQFILSSKKLLLSDSGFYLCAWSVGGSLSYEQYFGPGTRLTVT.

The chain links TRBV6-4 to TRBJ1-5; no clear D. The germline V and J ends were trimmed by 4 bases and 9 bases, with 13 bases remaining between them. Germline CDR1 and CDR2: MRHNA and SNTAGT. The CDR3 is 13 amino acids. The CDR3 region is CASSVEVGSPQHF. As DNA, the CDR3 is TGTGCCAGCAGTGTTGAGGTAGGGTCGCCCCAGCATTTT.

This clonotype was recorded a few times. This chain uses TRBV9 with TRBJ1-4; D gene uncertain. There are 16 residues in the CDR3. V was cut by 4 bases and J by 5 bases, with 18 bases left in between. CDR1 and CDR2 from the germline V gene are SGDLS and YYNGEE. DNA for the CDR3: TGTGCCAGCAGCCAAAGTAGGTGGGATTCCAATGAAAAACTGTTTTTT. Its translation is CASSQSRWDSNEKLFF.

This clonotype was seen repeatedly, ten times or more. The chain joins TRBV2 to TRBJ2-1; 8 bases agree with TRBD2. This CDR3 has 18 amino acids. Germline loops: CDR1 SNHLY, CDR2 FYNNEI. The V segment lost 4 bases and the J segment 6 bases; nucleotides outside the gene matches: 17. In DNA, the CDR3 is TGTGCCAGCAGTGTCCCAGCGGGAGACCCAACAATTATCAATGAGCAGTTCTTC. Translating gives CASSVPAGDPTIINEQFF.